This T cell receptor beta chain was sequenced during a study of blood T cell repertoires in COVID-19. Study background: Sites in the United States, Italy and Spain provided acute and convalescent COVID-19 samples.

The protocol was immunoSEQ multiplex PCR, while the TCRdb copy is restricted to in-frame clones and leaves out a portion. The sample holds about 170,000 clones, approximately 84% seen once. Sequencing was performed on peripheral blood. The receptor comes from a woman over 75 with COVID-19, enrolled during active disease.

The CDR3, as DNA: TGTGCCAGCAGCGTATCAGGGTTGGGTCAGCCCCAGCATTTT. Amino acid sequence: CASSVSGLGQPQHF. This chain links TRBV9 with TRBJ1-5, with D perhaps TRBD1 (5 bases). The CDR3 runs to 14 residues. With 1 base removed from V and 6 bases from J, the gap between germline ends came to 11 bases. CDR1 and CDR2 (germline): SGDLS, YYNGEE.